What follows are 32 T cell receptor beta chains derived from one specimen sequenced in a study of T-cell memory formation after mild COVID-19. TCRdb reanalysed the 5' RACE reads using MiXCR and keeps one entry per CDR3 protein. Of around 260,000 distinct CDR3 sequences detected, roughly 16% appear once; the ten largest clones hold more than 20%. Sequenced material: PBMCs or a T cell subset sorted from them (not recorded which). The receptors were sampled from a man aged 18 to 30 who had mild COVID-19 (a few samples of this study predate the infection). Cell type and time point are not known.

This clonotype was found many times. This chain connects TRBV4-1 to TRBJ1-6; no reliable D call. The V gene's germline CDR1 is MGHRA and CDR2 YSYEKL. The CDR3 sequence is 16 residues long. V lost 4 bases to trimming and J lost 6 bases, with 16 bases between them. In nucleotides, the CDR3 is TGCGCCAGCAGCCCGATCGGTCGGGGAACTAATTCACCCCTCCACTTT. Amino acids: CASSPIGRGTNSPLHF.

This clonotype appeared a few times. The chain combines TRBV27 with TRBJ1-2; 8 bases fit TRBD1. The germline V gene has CDR1 MNHEY and CDR2 SMNVEV (reference sequence). The CDR3 is 15 amino acids. V gave up 6 bases and J gave up 0 bases; unmatched junction bases: 6. The CDR3 loop is CASSVAGGSNYGYTF. The DNA of the CDR3 is TGTGCCAGCAGCGTAGCAGGGGGCTCTAACTATGGCTACACCTTC.

This clonotype was found a few times. The V and J genes are TRBV4-3 and TRBJ2-3; maybe TRBD1 (6 bases). Deletions cut 1 base from V and 0 bases from J, with 11 bases between. The CDR3 covers 16 residues. Germline V gene lookup returns CDR1 LGHNA and CDR2 YSLEER. The CDR3 DNA follows: TGCGCCAGCAGCCAAGGCAGGGGCCCTAGCACAGATACGCAGTATTTT. Translated, it gives CASSQGRGPSTDTQYF.

V and J are TRBV3-1 and TRBJ2-7, with D tentatively TRBD2 (6 bases). CDR3 size: 13 residues. V lost 5 bases to trimming and J lost 4 bases, with 12 bases between them. CDR1 LGHDT and CDR2 YNNKEL come from the germline V gene (reference sequence). CDR3 sequence: CASSGDGGYEQYF. Written as DNA, the CDR3 is TGTGCCAGCAGCGGTGATGGGGGGTACGAGCAGTACTTC.

This clonotype occurred a few times. The chain combines TRBV11-2 with TRBJ2-1; 7 positions match TRBD1. In germline, CDR1 is SGHAT, CDR2 FQNNGV. V trimming: 5 bases; J trimming: 4 bases; junction bases outside the gene matches: 5. CDR3 length: 14 residues. The CDR3 is CASSTRTGYNEQFF. As DNA, the CDR3 is TGTGCCAGCAGCACGAGGACAGGATACAATGAGCAGTTCTTC.

V and J are TRBV4-3 and TRBJ2-2; D gene unclear. Germline CDR1 is LGHNA and CDR2 is YSLEER. The germline V and J ends were trimmed by 3 bases and 5 bases, with 10 bases remaining between them. The CDR3 is 14 residues long. CDR3 region: CASSQAWGTGELFF. CDR3 DNA: TGCGCCAGCAGCCAGGCCTGGGGAACCGGGGAGCTGTTTTTT.

The chain links TRBV19 to TRBJ2-1; TRBD1 might be the D (6 bases). In germline, CDR1 is LNHDA, CDR2 SQIVND (reference sequence). The CDR3 is 15 residues long. The V and J ends lost 1 base and 10 bases respectively, with 17 bases between them. The CDR3 DNA is TGTGCCAGTAGTATAGCCCTGGCAGGGGCGGGCGAGCAGTTCTTC. The encoded protein is CASSIALAGAGEQFF.

This clonotype was found many times. The rearrangement uses TRBV5-1 and TRBJ2-1; TRBD2 aligns across 10 bases. V lost 2 bases and J lost 5; bases outside the gene matches: 1. This CDR3 comprises 14 residues. CDR1 SGHRS and CDR2 YFSETQ come from the germline V gene. CDR3 sequence reads: CASSFLAGDNEQFF. DNA of the CDR3: TGCGCCAGCAGCTTCCTAGCGGGGGACAATGAGCAGTTCTTC.

The V and J genes are TRBV4-1 and TRBJ2-3, with 8 bases that match TRBD2. CDR3 length equals 13 residues. Trimming at V came to 4 bases and at J to 12 bases, leaving 9 bases not matched to a gene. Germline lookup yields CDR1 MGHRA and CDR2 YSYEKL. The CDR3 protein is CASSPPLGTSQYF. The CDR3 nucleotides read TGCGCCAGCAGCCCCCCCCTGGGGACTAGTCAGTATTTT.

Concerning this clonotype: The CDR3 ends on some other residue instead of the conserved phenylalanine or tryptophan, so this is likely a read error. The DNA is left out, because the CDR3 cannot be placed on it with certainty; the CDR3 is given as TCRdb lists it. J is TRBJ1-5 and V is TRBV6-5; TRBD1 is taken as the D call from the table, unchecked against the DNA. In germline, CDR1 is MNHEY, CDR2 SVGAGI. Both ends counted, the CDR3 spans 10 residues. Here the CDR3 reads CASRGPGQFG.

This clonotype was picked up many times. V is TRBV12-3 or TRBV12-4 and J is TRBJ1-4; 7 bases align to TRBD1. V dropped 5 bases and J dropped 14; count of bases not matched to a gene: 5. The CDR3 length is 11 residues. This CDR3 is CASSLQGGLFF. The CDR3 bases are TGTGCCAGCAGTCTCCAGGGGGGTCTGTTTTTT.

The rearrangement uses TRBV3-1 and TRBJ2-1, with D perhaps TRBD1 or TRBD2 (5 bases each). Germline lookup yields CDR1 LGHDT and CDR2 YNNKEL (reference sequence). The CDR3 has 14 amino acids. Between the trimmed V and J ends, which lost 1 base and 6 bases, there was a span of 10 bases. The DNA for the CDR3 is TGTGCCAGCAGCCAAGTCTCGAGGGGCAATGAGCAGTTCTTC. This encodes CASSQVSRGNEQFF.

This clonotype turned up a few times. The chain recombines TRBV2 with TRBJ2-2; the D is unclear. With 0 bases removed from V and 5 bases from J, the gap between germline ends came to 7 bases. CDR3 size: 14 residues. Germline lookup yields CDR1 SNHLY and CDR2 FYNNEI. The CDR3 protein is CASSEALATGELFF. The CDR3 DNA sequence: TGTGCCAGCAGTGAAGCGCTGGCAACCGGGGAGCTGTTTTTT. Full variable domain (remainder filled in from reference TRBV2 and TRBJ2-2): EPEVTQTPSHQVTQMGQEVILRCVPISNHLYFYWYRQILGQKVEFLVSFYNNEISEKSEIFDDQFSVERPDGSNFTLKIRSTKLEDSAMYFCASSEALATGELFFGEGSRLTVL.

This chain joins TRBV4-2 and TRBJ2-3; no clear D. Trimming removed 0 bases at V and 15 bases at J, with 16 bases between. CDR1 is LGHNA, CDR2 YNFKEQ, per germline. There are 13 residues in the CDR3. CDR3 DNA sequence: TGTGCCAGCAGCCAAGATTTGGGGAAGAAGTTTTATTTT. Translated, it gives CASSQDLGKKFYF.

The chain links TRBV12-3 or TRBV12-4 to TRBJ2-5, with D perhaps being TRBD1 or TRBD2 (6 bases each). The V end lost 6 bases, the J end lost 6 bases, and 14 bases lay between the germline ends. CDR3 length equals 13 residues. The CDR3 here is CASSSGAKKTQYF. The DNA for the CDR3 is TGTGCCAGCAGCTCGGGGGCCAAGAAGACCCAGTACTTC.

This clonotype was seen more than once but under ten times. The rearrangement links TRBV5-1 to TRBJ2-4, with D hard to call. Trimming stripped 0 bases from V and 6 bases from J, with 7 bases between. CDR3 length: 13 residues. Germline CDR1 is SGHRS and CDR2 is YFSETQ. The CDR3 nucleotides read TGCGCCAGCAGCTTGGCCGGATTAAACATTCAGTACTTC. Translation: CASSLAGLNIQYF.

The table lists this clonotype with a few counts. This chain joins TRBV29-1 and TRBJ2-3, with D perhaps TRBD2 (6 bases). The CDR3 extends over 11 amino acids. The V end was cut by 7 bases, the J end by 3 bases, with 8 bases between. Germline V lookup: CDR1 SQVTM, CDR2 ANQGSEA. CDR3 region: CSGEVTDTQYF. The CDR3 nucleotides are TGCAGCGGGGAGGTGACAGATACGCAGTATTTT.

This clonotype was detected a few times. The V and J genes are TRBV20-1 and TRBJ1-2, with a tentative D call TRBD1 (6 bases). Trimming removed 6 bases from V and 8 bases from J, with 16 bases in between. CDR1 and CDR2 from the germline V gene are DFQATT and SNEGSKA (reference sequence). This CDR3 contains 12 residues. CDR3 DNA: TGCAGTGCCAATTACAGGGTCGGAGGCTACACCTTC. This sequence encodes CSANYRVGGYTF.

The genes are TRBV10-3 and TRBJ1-2, with D possibly being TRBD1 (5 bases). Trimming left V 4 bases short and J 5 bases short, with 17 bases between. The V gene's germline CDR1 is ENHRY and CDR2 SYGVKD. This CDR3 has 15 amino acids. The CDR3 DNA follows: TGTGCCATCAGTGGTCTACAGGAGAGTTCTTATGGCTACACCTTC. It translates to CAISGLQESSYGYTF.

This clonotype was seen more than once but under ten times. V gene TRBV25-1 combines with J gene TRBJ2-1; the D is unclear. The CDR3 spans 12 residues. CDR1 and CDR2 (germline): MGHDK, SYGVNS. V dropped 0 bases and J dropped 7 bases, with 4 bases sitting between them. The CDR3 DNA follows: TGTGCCAGCAGTGAATACGTAAATGAGCAGTTCTTC. This sequence encodes CASSEYVNEQFF.

This clonotype was seen more than once but under ten times. The chain recombines TRBV4-3 with TRBJ2-5; D ambiguous. Trimming stripped 1 base from V and 4 bases from J, with 7 bases between. Germline CDR1 is LGHNA and CDR2 is YSLEER. The CDR3 sequence is 13 residues long. The CDR3 reads CASSQGPGETQYF. Written as DNA, the CDR3 is TGCGCCAGCAGCCAAGGTCCGGGAGAGACCCAGTACTTC.

In this sample, this clonotype turned up once. V and J are TRBV4-2 and TRBJ2-7; TRBD1 aligns across 11 bases. J gave up 4 bases and V 4 bases, and 6 bases lay outside the gene matches. The CDR3 has 15 amino acids. The germline CDR1 and CDR2 sequences are LGHNA and YNFKEQ. The CDR3 loop is CASSLTDRGLYEQYF. The CDR3 region has the DNA TGTGCCAGCAGCCTCACGGACAGGGGGCTATACGAGCAGTACTTC.

This clonotype was picked up a small number of times. The chain couples TRBV6-2 or TRBV6-3 to TRBJ1-2, with 8 bases lining up with TRBD1. This CDR3 has 16 amino acids. Per germline, CDR1 MNHEY and CDR2 SVGEGT. The J segment lost 9 bases and the V segment lost 5 bases, leaving 17 bases of the junction unmatched. This chain's CDR3 is CASSLPTGTGDPRYTF. The CDR3 nucleotides are TGTGCCAGCAGTCTGCCTACCGGGACAGGCGATCCACGCTACACCTTC.

DNA of the CDR3: TGCGCCAGCAGACGCGGGACAGGGGCGAACACCGGGGAGCTGTTTTTT. This gives the protein CASRRGTGANTGELFF. This rearrangement joins TRBV5-1 to TRBJ2-2, with 10 nucleotides matching TRBD1. The germline gives CDR1 SGHRS, CDR2 YFSETQ. The CDR3 runs to 16 residues. V was pared by 5 bases and J by 0 bases, with 4 bases of the junction left unmatched.

This sequence joins TRBV7-3 and TRBJ2-7; D is perhaps TRBD2 (5 bases). V lost 5 bases and J lost 0, with 11 bases in between. The CDR3 has 14 amino acids. Germline V gene sequence: CDR1 SGHTA, CDR2 FQGTGA. The CDR3 bases are TGTGCCAGCAGCCCGAGAGGGAGCTCCTACGAGCAGTACTTC. Translating gives CASSPRGSSYEQYF.

This chain joins TRBV15 and TRBJ2-1; D is uncertain. Between the trimmed V and J ends, which lost 1 base and 9 bases, there was a span of 4 bases. Per the germline V gene, CDR1 is LNHNV and CDR2 is YYDKDF (reference sequence). The CDR3 extends over 11 amino acids. In DNA form, the CDR3 reads TGTGCCACCAGCAGAGTTGGTGAGCAGTTCTTC. It yields the protein CATSRVGEQFF.

J is TRBJ2-3 and V is TRBV5-6; D is unclear. The V gene's germline CDR1 is SGHDT and CDR2 YYEEEE. The CDR3 is 13 residues long. V was cut by 4 bases and J by 6 bases, with 12 bases left in between. DNA of the CDR3: TGTGCCAGCAGCGATAAGACCCGGGATACGCAGTATTTT. This codes for CASSDKTRDTQYF.

This clonotype was detected a few times. This rearrangement joins TRBV30 to TRBJ2-6; D gene ambiguous. There are 14 residues in the CDR3. Germline values: CDR1 GTSNPN, CDR2 SVGIG (reference sequence). V was pared by 5 bases and J by 4 bases, with 12 bases between. As DNA, the CDR3 is TGTGCCTGGGGGCTTACCGGGGGGGCCAACGTCCTGACTTTC. It encodes CAWGLTGGANVLTF.

This clonotype was found a few times. The rearrangement links TRBV12-3 or TRBV12-4 to TRBJ2-7; D remains ambiguous. CDR3 length: 11 residues. V was shortened by 4 bases and J by 8 bases, with 9 bases between the two germline ends. CDR3: CASSYETQQYF. CDR3 in DNA: TGTGCCAGCAGTTACGAAACCCAGCAGTACTTC.

This clonotype occurred a few times. The chain joins TRBV27 to TRBJ2-2; D unclear. The V gene lost 1 base and the J gene lost 5 bases, with 8 bases spanning the gap. CDR1 MNHEY and CDR2 SMNVEV come from the germline V gene (reference sequence). The CDR3 consists of 14 residues. The CDR3 spells CASSLYGGTGELFF. The CDR3 DNA reads as TGTGCCAGCAGTTTATACGGCGGAACCGGGGAGCTGTTTTTT.

The V call is TRBV7-2, the J call TRBJ1-5, with no clear D. Per the germline V gene, CDR1 is SGHTA and CDR2 is FQGNSA. The V end lost 5 bases, the J end lost 6 bases, and 14 bases lay between the germline ends. The CDR3 runs to 14 residues. Here the CDR3 reads CASSRSGEGQPQHF. CDR3 DNA sequence: TGTGCCAGCAGCCGTAGCGGGGAGGGTCAGCCCCAGCATTTT.

This clonotype was seen more than once but under ten times. This chain links TRBV6-6 with TRBJ2-5, with D possibly being TRBD1 (6 bases). V lost 7 bases, J lost 2 bases, and 11 bases lay in between. Per the germline V gene, CDR1 is MNHNY and CDR2 is SVGAGI (reference sequence). This CDR3 is built from 13 residues. CDR3 nucleotides: TGTGCCAGCACGCACAGGGCGCAAGAGACCCAGTACTTC. It translates to CASTHRAQETQYF.